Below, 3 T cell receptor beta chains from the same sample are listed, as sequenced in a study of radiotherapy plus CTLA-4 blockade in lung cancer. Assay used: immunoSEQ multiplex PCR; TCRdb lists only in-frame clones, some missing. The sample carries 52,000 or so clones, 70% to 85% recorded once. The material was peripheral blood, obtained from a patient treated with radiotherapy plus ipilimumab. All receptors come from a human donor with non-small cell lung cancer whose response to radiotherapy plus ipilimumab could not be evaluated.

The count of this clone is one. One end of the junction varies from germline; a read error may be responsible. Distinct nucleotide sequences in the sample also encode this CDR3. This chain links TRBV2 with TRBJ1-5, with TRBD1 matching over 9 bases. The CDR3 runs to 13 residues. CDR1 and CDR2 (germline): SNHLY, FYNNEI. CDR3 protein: CASRGDRDQPQHF. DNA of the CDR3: TGTGCCAGCAGGGGGGACAGGGATCAGCCCCAGCATTTC.

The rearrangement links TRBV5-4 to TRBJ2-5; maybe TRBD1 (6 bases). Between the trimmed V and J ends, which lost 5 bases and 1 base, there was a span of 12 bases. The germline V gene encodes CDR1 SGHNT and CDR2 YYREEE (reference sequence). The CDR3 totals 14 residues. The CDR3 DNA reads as TGTGCCAGCAGTCCCGGACAGAGCCAAGAGACCCAGTACTTC. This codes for CASSPGQSQETQYF. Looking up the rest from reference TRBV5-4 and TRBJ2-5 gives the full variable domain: ETGVTQSPTHLIKTRGQQVTLRCSSQSGHNTVSWYQQALGQGPQFIFQYYREEENGRGNFPPRFSGLQFPNYSSELNVNALELDDSALYLCASSPGQSQETQYFGPGTRLLVL.

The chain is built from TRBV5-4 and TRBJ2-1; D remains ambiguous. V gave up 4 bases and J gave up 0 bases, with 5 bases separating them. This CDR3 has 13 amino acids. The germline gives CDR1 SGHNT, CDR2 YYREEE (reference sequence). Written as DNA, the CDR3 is TGTGCCAGCAGCGCCGGCTCCTACAATGAGCAGTTCTTC. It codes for CASSAGSYNEQFF.